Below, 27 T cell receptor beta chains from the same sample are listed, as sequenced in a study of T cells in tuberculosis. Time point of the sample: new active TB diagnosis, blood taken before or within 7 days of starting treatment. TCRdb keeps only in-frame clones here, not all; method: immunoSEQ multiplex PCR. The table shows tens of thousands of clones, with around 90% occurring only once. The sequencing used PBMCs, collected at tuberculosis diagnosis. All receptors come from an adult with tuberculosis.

CDR3 in amino acids: CASRRIAGGLYEQYF. In DNA form, the CDR3 reads TGTGCCAGCAGACGTATAGCGGGGGGGCTTTACGAGCAGTACTTC. The chain combines TRBV5-6 with TRBJ2-7; 11 nucleotides match TRBD2. CDR1 SGHDT and CDR2 YYEEEE come from the germline V gene. V shed 5 bases, J shed 4 bases, and the junction held 8 bases outside the gene matches. The CDR3 covers 15 residues.

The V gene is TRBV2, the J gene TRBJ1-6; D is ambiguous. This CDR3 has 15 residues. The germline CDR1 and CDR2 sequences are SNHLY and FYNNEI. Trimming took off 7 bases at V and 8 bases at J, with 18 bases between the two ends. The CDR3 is CASIHRTGNYSPLHF. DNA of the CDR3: TGTGCCAGCATTCACCGGACGGGGAACTATTCACCCCTCCACTTT.

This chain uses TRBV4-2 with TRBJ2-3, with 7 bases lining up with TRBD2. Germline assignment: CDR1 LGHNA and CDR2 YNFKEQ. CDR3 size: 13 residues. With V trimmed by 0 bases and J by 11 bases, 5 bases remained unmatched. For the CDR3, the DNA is TGTGCCAGCAGCCAAGATCGGGGGGTACTGCAGTATTTT. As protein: CASSQDRGVLQYF.

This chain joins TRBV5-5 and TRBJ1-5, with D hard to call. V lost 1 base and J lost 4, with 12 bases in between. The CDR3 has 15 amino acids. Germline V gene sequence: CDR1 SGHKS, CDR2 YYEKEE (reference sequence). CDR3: CASSLWANLNQPQHF. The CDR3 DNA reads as TGTGCCAGCAGCTTGTGGGCAAACCTTAATCAGCCCCAGCATTTT.

This CDR3 is CASSLGRRQNTIYF. CDR3 DNA sequence: TGTGCCAGCAGCCTCGGTAGGCGGCAGAACACCATATATTTT. The chain employs TRBV11-2 and TRBJ1-3; D remains ambiguous. Trimming removed 5 bases at V and 7 bases at J, with 15 bases between. The CDR3 covers 14 residues. The germline CDR1 and CDR2 sequences are SGHAT and FQNNGV.

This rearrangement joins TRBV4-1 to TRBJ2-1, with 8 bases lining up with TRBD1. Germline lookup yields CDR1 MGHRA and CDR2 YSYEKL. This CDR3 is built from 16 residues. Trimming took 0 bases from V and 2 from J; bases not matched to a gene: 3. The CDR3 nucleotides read TGCGCCAGCAGCCAAGACGCAGGGGGCGCCTACAATGAGCAGTTCTTC. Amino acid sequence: CASSQDAGGAYNEQFF.

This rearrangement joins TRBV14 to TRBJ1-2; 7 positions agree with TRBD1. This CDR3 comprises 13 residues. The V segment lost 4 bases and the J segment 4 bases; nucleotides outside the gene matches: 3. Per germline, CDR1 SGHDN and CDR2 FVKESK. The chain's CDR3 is CASSLGTAYGYTF. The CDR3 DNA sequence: TGTGCCAGCAGCCTCGGGACAGCCTATGGCTACACCTTC. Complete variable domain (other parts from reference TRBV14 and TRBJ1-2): EAGVTQFPSHSVIEKGQTVTLRCDPISGHDNLYWYRRVMGKEIKFLLHFVKESKQDESGMPNNRFLAERTGGTYSTLKVQPAELEDSGVYFCASSLGTAYGYTFGSGTRLTVV.

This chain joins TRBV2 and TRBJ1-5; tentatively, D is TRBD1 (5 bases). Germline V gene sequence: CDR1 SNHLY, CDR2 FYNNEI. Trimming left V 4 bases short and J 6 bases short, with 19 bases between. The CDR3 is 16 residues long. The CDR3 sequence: CASSGSVGLNGQPQHF. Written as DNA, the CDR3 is TGTGCCAGCAGTGGATCCGTGGGACTTAACGGTCAGCCCCAGCATTTT.

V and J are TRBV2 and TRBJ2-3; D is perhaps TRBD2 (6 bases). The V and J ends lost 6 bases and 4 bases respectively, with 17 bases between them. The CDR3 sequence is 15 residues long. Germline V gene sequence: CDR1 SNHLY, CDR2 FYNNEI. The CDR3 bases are TGTGCCAGCAGCGTGGGACTCCCCGGTGCAGATACGCAGTATTTT. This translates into CASSVGLPGADTQYF. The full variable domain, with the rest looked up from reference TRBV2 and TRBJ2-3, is EPEVTQTPSHQVTQMGQEVILRCVPISNHLYFYWYRQILGQKVEFLVSFYNNEISEKSEIFDDQFSVERPDGSNFTLKIRSTKLEDSAMYFCASSVGLPGADTQYFGPGTRLTVL.

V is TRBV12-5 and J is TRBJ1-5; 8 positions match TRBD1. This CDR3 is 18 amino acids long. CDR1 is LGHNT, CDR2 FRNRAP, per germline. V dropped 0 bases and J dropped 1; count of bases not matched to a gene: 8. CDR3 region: CASGLVIDRGGSNQPQHF. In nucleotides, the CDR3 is TGTGCTAGTGGTTTGGTAATCGACAGGGGCGGAAGCAATCAGCCCCAGCATTTT.

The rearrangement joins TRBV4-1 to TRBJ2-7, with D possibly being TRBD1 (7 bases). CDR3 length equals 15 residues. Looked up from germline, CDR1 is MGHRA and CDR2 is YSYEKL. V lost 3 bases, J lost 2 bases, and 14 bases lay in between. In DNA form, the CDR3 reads TGCGCCAGCAGCCACGGCAGGGGGGCACCCTACGAGCAGTACTTC. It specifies CASSHGRGAPYEQYF.

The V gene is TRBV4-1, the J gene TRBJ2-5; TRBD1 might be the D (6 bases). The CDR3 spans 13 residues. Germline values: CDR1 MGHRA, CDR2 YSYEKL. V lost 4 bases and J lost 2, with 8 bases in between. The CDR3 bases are TGCGCCAGCAGCCGCGGACAGCAAGAGACCCAGTACTTC. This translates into CASSRGQQETQYF.

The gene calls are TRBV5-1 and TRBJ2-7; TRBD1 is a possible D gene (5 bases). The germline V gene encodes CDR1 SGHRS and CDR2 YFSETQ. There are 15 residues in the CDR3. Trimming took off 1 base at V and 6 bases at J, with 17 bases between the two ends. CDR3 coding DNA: TGCGCCAGCAGCTTGATAGGGCAGGGCACTGGCGAGCAGTACTTC. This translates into CASSLIGQGTGEQYF.

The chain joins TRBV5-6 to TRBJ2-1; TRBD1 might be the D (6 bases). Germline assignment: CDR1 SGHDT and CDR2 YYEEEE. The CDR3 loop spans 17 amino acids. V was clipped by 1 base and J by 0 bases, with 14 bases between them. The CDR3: CASSLTGPPSSYNEQFF. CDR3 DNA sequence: TGTGCCAGCAGCTTGACAGGGCCACCGAGCTCCTACAATGAGCAGTTCTTC.

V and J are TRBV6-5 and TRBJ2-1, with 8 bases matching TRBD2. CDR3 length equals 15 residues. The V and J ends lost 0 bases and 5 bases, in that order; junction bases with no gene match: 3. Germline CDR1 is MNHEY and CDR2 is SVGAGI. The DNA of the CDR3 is TGTGCCAGCAGTTACTCCTCGGGAGGGCACAATGAGCAGTTCTTC. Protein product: CASSYSSGGHNEQFF.

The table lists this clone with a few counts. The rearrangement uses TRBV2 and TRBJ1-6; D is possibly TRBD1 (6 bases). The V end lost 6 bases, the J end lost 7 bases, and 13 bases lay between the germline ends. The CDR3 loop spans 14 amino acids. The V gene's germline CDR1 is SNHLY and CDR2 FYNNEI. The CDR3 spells CASSSGVRNSPLHF. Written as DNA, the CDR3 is TGTGCCAGCAGCTCAGGGGTTCGGAATTCACCCCTCCACTTT.

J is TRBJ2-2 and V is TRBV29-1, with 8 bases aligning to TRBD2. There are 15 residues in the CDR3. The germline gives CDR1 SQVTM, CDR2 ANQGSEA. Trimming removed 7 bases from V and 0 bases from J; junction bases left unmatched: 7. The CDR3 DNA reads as TGCAGCGCCCCGGCGGGGGGAGCGAACACCGGGGAGCTGTTTTTT. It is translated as CSAPAGGANTGELFF.

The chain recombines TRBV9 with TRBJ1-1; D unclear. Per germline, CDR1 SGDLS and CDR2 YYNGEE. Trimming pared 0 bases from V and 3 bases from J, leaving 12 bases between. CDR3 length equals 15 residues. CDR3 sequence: CASSVATGTDTEAFF. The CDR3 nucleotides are TGTGCCAGCAGCGTAGCTACCGGCACAGACACTGAAGCTTTCTTT.

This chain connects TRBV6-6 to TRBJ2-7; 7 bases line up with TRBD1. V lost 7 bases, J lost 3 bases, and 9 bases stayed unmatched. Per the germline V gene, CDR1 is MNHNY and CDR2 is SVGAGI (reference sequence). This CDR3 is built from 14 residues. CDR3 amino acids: CASNPMGQLYEQYF. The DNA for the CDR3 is TGTGCCAGCAACCCAATGGGACAGCTCTACGAGCAGTACTTC.

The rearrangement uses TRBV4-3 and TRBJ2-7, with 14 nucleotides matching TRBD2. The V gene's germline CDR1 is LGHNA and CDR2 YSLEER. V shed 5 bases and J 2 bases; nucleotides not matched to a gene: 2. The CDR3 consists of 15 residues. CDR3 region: CASSKGLAGAYEQYF. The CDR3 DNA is TGCGCCAGCAGCAAGGGACTAGCGGGGGCCTACGAGCAGTACTTC.

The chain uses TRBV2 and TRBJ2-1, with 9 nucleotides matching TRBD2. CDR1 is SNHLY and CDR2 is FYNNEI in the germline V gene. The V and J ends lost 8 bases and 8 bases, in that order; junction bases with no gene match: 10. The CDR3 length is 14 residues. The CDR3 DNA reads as TGTGCCAGCGGGTTGGGACTAGCTTCGGATGAGCAGTTCTTC. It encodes CASGLGLASDEQFF.

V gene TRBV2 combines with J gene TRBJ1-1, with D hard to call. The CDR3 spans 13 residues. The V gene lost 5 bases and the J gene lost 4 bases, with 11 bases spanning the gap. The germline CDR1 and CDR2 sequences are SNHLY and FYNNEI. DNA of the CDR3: TGTGCCAGCAGTACACAGAGCTTCACTGAAGCTTTCTTT. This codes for CASSTQSFTEAFF.

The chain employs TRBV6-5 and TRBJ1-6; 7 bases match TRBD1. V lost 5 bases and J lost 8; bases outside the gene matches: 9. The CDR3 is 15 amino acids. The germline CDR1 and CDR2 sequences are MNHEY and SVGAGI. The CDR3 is CASSPRDSLDSPLHF. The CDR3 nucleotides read TGTGCCAGCAGTCCACGGGACAGTTTGGATTCACCCCTCCACTTT.

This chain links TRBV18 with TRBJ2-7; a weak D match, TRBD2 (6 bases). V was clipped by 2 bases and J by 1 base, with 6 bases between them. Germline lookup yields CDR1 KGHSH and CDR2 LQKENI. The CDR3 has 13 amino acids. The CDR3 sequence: CASSPGRSYEQYV. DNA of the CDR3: TGTGCCAGCTCACCAGGGAGGTCCTACGAGCAGTACGTC.

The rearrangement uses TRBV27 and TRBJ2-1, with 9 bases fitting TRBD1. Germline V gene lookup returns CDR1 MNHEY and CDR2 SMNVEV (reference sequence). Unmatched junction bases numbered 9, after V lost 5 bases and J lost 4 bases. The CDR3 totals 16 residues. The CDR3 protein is CASSPEDRGLYNEQFF. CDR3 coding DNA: TGTGCCAGCAGTCCGGAGGACAGGGGCCTTTACAATGAGCAGTTCTTC.

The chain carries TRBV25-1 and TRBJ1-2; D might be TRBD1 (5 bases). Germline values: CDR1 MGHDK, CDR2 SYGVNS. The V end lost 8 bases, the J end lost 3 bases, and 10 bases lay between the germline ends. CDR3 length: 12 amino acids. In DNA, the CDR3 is TGTGCCAGCGAAGGGACTGACTATGGCTACACCTTC. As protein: CASEGTDYGYTF.

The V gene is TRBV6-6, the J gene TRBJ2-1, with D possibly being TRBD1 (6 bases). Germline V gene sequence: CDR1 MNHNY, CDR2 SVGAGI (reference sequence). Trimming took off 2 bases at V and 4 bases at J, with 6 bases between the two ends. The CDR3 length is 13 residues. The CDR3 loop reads CASSYGQYNEQFF. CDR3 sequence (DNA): TGTGCCAGCAGTTACGGACAGTACAATGAGCAGTTCTTC.